This T cell receptor (beta chain) was recorded in a study of technical replicates of blood from a few donors. TCRdb keeps only in-frame clones here, not all; method: immunoSEQ multiplex PCR. The sample has 70,000 to 95,000 clones, 80% to 95% seen once. Germline V lookup: CDR1 MDHEN, CDR2 SYDVKM. V lost 2 bases and J lost 0; bases outside the gene matches: 0. The CDR3 covers 15 residues. The specimen was T cells isolated from PBMCs. This chain joins TRBV28 and TRBJ2-2; 7 nucleotides match TRBD2. The receptor was isolated from a human donor in good health. Some clones in this sample may be carry-over from other donors' samples. The DNA for the CDR3 is TGTGCCAGCAGTTTAGCGGGAGCGAACACCGGGGAGCTGTTTTTT. Translation gives CASSLAGANTGELFF.